This T cell receptor beta chain was obtained from a study of blood T cell repertoires in COVID-19. Germline lookup yields CDR1 SGHRS and CDR2 YFSETQ. The CDR3 loop spans 15 amino acids. V was shortened by 2 bases and J by 7 bases, with 15 bases between the two germline ends. Original analysis: Cell counts per sample came from amplifying reference gene primers. Clones were sequenced by immunoSEQ multiplex PCR, and TCRdb holds only the in-frame ones, with some missing. That table gives V, J and clone size, and the DNA gave D and trimming. The data show approximately 260,000 clones, less than 85% seen once.

Material for sequencing was peripheral blood. The V gene is TRBV5-1, the J gene TRBJ2-2; TRBD2 is a possible D gene (6 bases). The receptor comes from an elderly woman with active or convalescent COVID-19. CDR3 loop: CASSLFSSGVGELFF. DNA for the CDR3: TGCGCCAGCAGCTTATTTAGCTCGGGGGTCGGGGAGCTGTTTTTT. Together with reference TRBV5-1 and TRBJ2-2, the CDR3 gives the full variable domain: KAGVTQTPRYLIKTRGQQVTLSCSPISGHRSVSWYQQTPGQGLQFLFEYFSETQRNKGNFPGRFSGRQFSNSRSEMNVSTLELGDSALYLCASSLFSSGVGELFFGEGSRLTVL.